This T cell receptor (beta chain) was retrieved from a study of T-cell reconstitution after alpha-beta-depleted transplantation in children. The authors prepared the TCRbeta library with unique molecular identifiers. TCRdb processed the PCR reads anew with MiXCR; each CDR3 protein has one entry. Here the sample spans 670,000 or so distinct CDR3 sequences, less than 15% being singletons. The CDR3 loop spans 18 amino acids. V was shortened by 6 bases and J by 0 bases, with 23 bases between the two germline ends. CDR1 and CDR2 (germline): MGHDK, SYGVNS. This clonotype was detected many times. Source: PBMCs, taken before TCRalphabeta/CD19-depleted stem cell transplant. The TCR comes from a girl aged 2 to 10 with congenital amegakaryocytic thrombocytopenia, due to receive a stem cell transplant. The V call is TRBV25-1, the J call TRBJ2-5, with D tentatively TRBD2 (6 bases). In DNA, the CDR3 is TGTGCCAGCAGCCCCATAGCGGAGTATCCTCCAGACCAAGAGACCCAGTACTTC. Its protein is CASSPIAEYPPDQETQYF. The complete variable domain, with remaining parts taken from reference TRBV25-1 and TRBJ2-5, reads EADIYQTPRYLVIGTGKKITLECSQTMGHDKMYWYQQDPGMELHLIHYSYGVNSTEKGDLSSESTVSRIRTEHFPLTLESARPSHTSQYLCASSPIAEYPPDQETQYFGPGTRLLVL.